This T cell receptor (beta chain) comes out of a study of CD8+ T cells in alopecia areata. Across the whole study: Treated patients were given 5 to 10 mg oral tofacitinib twice daily.

Findings and limits, study-wide: Alopecia totalis/universalis scalp especially showed more expanded CD8+ clones than normal scalp. Sequencing of scalp tissue also captures the resident alphabeta T cells of normal skin. Possibly as an HLA-related effect, TCR sharing across patients appeared less clear than in mice.

V gave up 3 bases and J gave up 2 bases, with 8 bases separating them. The CDR3 runs to 13 residues. Per the germline V gene, CDR1 is SGDLS and CDR2 is YYNGEE. The sequencing template was cDNA reverse transcribed from extracted RNA. Sequencing was performed with immunoSEQ multiplex PCR; in TCRdb, only in-frame clones are kept and a portion is missing. Of some 130,000 clones listed, under 60% are singletons. This clone was recorded a few times. The antigen is undetermined. This sequence originates from a human donor with alopecia areata. The sample in question was CD4+ T cells sorted from blood, obtained at week 0. The chain combines TRBV9 with TRBJ2-5, with D possibly being TRBD1 (6 bases). The chain's CDR3 is CASSADRQETQYF. CDR3 in DNA: TGTGCCAGCAGCGCCGACAGGCAAGAGACCCAGTACTTC.